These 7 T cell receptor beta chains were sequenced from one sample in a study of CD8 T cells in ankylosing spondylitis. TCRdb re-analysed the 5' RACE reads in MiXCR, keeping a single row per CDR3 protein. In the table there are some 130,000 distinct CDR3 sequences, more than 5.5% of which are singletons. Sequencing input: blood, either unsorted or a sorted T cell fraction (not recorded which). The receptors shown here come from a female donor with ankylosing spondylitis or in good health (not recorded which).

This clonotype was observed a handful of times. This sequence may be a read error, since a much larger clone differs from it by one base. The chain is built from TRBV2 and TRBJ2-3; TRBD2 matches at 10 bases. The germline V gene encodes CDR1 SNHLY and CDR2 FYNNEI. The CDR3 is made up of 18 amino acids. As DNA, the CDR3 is TGTGCCCGCAGTCACACGGTCGGAGCGGGGGGGGCGAGGGATACGCAGTATTTT. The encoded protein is CARSHTVGAGGARDTQYF.

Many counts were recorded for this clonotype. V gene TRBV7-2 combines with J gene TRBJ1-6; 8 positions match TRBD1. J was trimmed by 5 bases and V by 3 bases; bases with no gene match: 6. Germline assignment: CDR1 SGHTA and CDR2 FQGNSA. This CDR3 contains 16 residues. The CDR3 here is CASSFPRGQNNSPLHF. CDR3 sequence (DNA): TGTGCCAGCAGCTTCCCCAGGGGGCAAAATAATTCACCCCTCCACTTT.

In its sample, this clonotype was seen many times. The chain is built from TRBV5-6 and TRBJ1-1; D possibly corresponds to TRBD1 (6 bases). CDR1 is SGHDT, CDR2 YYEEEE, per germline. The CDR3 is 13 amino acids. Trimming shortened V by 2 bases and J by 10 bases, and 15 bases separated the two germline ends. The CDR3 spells CASSLQGPGPAFF. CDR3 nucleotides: TGTGCCAGCAGCTTACAGGGCCCGGGCCCAGCTTTCTTT.

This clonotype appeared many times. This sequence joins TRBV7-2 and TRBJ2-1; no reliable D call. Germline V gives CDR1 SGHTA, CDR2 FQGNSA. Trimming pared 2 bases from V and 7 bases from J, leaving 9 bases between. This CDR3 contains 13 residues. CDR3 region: CASSLNGLNEQFF. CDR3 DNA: TGTGCCAGCAGCTTAAACGGGTTGAATGAGCAGTTCTTC.

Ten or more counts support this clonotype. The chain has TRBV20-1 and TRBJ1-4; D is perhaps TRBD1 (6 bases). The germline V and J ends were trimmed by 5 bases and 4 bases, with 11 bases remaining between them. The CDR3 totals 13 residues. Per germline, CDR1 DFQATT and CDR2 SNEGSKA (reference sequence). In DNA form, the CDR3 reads TGCAGTGCTTCCGACAGGCTTAATGAAAAACTGTTTTTT. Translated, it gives CSASDRLNEKLFF.

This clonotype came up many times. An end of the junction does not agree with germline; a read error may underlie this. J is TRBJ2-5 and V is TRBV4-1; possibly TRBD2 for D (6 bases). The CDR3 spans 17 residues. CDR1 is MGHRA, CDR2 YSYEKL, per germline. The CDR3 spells CASSQDGPSDSQEAQYF. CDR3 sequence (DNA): TGCGCCAGCAGCCAAGATGGGCCTAGCGATTCCCAAGAGGCCCAGTACTTC.

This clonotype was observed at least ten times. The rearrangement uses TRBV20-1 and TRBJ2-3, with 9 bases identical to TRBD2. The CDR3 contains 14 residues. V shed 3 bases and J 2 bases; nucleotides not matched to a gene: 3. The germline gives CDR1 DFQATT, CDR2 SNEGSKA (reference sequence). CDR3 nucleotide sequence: TGCAGTGCTAGGACTAGCGGATTCACAGATACGCAGTATTTT. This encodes CSARTSGFTDTQYF.